Included here is one T cell receptor beta chain sequence, with context. The source of the sample is a study of cytomegalovirus exposure and HLA in healthy donors. The overall study: The same platform was used for the 90 to 150 validation repertoires and the roughly 720 first-cohort repertoires, a later analysis reported.

Profiling relied on immunoSEQ multiplex PCR, and the TCRdb table lists in-frame clones only, not all of them. The sample contains more than 300,000 clones, 70% to 90% of which appear only once. Trimming at V came to 0 bases and at J to 3 bases, leaving 0 bases not matched to a gene. Germline CDR1 and CDR2: MRHNA and SNTAGT. This CDR3 has 15 amino acids. The chain uses TRBV6-4 and TRBJ2-1, with 9 bases lining up with TRBD2. The sequence was collected from a woman younger than 30 in good health and CMV-seronegative. Sequenced input: PBMCs. The CDR3 protein is CASSDSSGSYNEQFF. The CDR3 DNA reads TGTGCCAGCAGTGACTCTAGCGGGAGCTACAATGAGCAGTTCTTC.